This T cell receptor beta chain is drawn from a study of cytomegalovirus exposure and HLA in healthy donors. Regarding the study as a whole: TCR clusters originating in the first cohort tended to co-occur in the roughly 120 validation repertoires, according to a later analysis.

Here immunoSEQ multiplex PCR was the method, and the copy in TCRdb shows in-frame clones only, minus some. The sample has over 100,000 clones, approximately 92% seen once. In its sample, this clone was seen once. Its antigen is currently unknown. CDR3 length: 15 amino acids. CDR1 and CDR2 from the germline V gene are SGHNT and YYREEE (reference sequence). V lost 4 bases to trimming and J lost 3 bases; unmatched junction nucleotides: 6. The rearrangement joins TRBV5-4 to TRBJ2-7; TRBD2 matches at 11 bases. Specimen: PBMCs. This sequence was found in a woman between 18 and 29 years old in good health and CMV-seronegative. The CDR3 is CASSHSGGGHYEQYF. The CDR3 region has the DNA TGTGCCAGCAGCCATAGCGGGGGGGGACACTACGAGCAGTACTTC.